This TCR beta chain comes out of a study of T cell responses to AZD1222 COVID-19 vaccine. Whole-study results and caveats: Baseline antibody screening turned up just five to seven seropositive AZD1222 recipients. Within unmutated variant regions lay the reported targets of nearly half of spike-specific TCRs.

Concerning this clone itself: No antigen is known for it.

The CDR3 totals 13 residues. Germline V lookup: CDR1 LNHDA, CDR2 SQIVND (reference sequence). V was shortened by 9 bases and J by 2 bases, with 11 bases between the two germline ends. Clones were sequenced by immunoSEQ multiplex PCR, and TCRdb holds only the in-frame ones, with some missing. The sample shows some 69,000 clones, 75% to 90% of them seen only once. The rearrangement uses TRBV19 and TRBJ1-5; D is undetermined. The clonotype comes from an adult who received the AZD1222 COVID-19 vaccine. The sample was peripheral blood, taken 28 days after the second AZD1222 dose. The CDR3 DNA is TGTGCCAGCCAGAACGGGGGCAATCAGCCCCAGCATTTT. It yields the protein CASQNGGNQPQHF.